These 25 T cell receptor beta chains came from one sample sequenced in a study of tumor and adjacent non-tumor tissue in lung cancer. TCRbeta libraries were built with three rounds of nested PCR, modified from ARM-PCR. TCRdb ran MiXCR on the multiplex PCR reads and lists one entry per CDR3 protein. This repertoire shows some 66,000 distinct CDR3 sequences, 61% found once; its top ten account for roughly 35%. No cell sorting was done before RNA was extracted from the tissue. The normal lung tissue was taken more than 3 cm from the tumor edge. The sample was distant non-tumor lung tissue. The receptor set was obtained from an older man with non-small cell lung cancer.

A word on this clonotype: A much larger clonotype is one base distant, so this may be a read error. J is TRBJ1-3 and V is TRBV12-3 or TRBV12-4; D might be TRBD1 (6 bases). The CDR3 extends over 17 amino acids. This CDR3 reads CANSLRDAGVSRNTIYF. The CDR3 DNA reads as TGTGCCAACAGTCTCCGGGACGCAGGGGTGTCTAGAAACACCATATATTTT.

This clonotype occurred many times. J is TRBJ2-1 and V is TRBV5-4, with D possibly matching TRBD2 (6 bases). The CDR3 contains 15 residues. From germline, CDR1 is SGHNT and CDR2 YYREEE (reference sequence). V lost 5 bases and J lost 0, with 12 bases in between. The DNA for the CDR3 is TGTGCCAGCAGGCGGGACTCGAGCTCCTACAATGAGCAGTTCTTC. This gives the protein CASRRDSSSYNEQFF.

This clonotype occurred a few times. The chain combines TRBV27 with TRBJ2-4; perhaps TRBD1 as D (6 bases). The CDR3 is made up of 15 amino acids. Trimming shortened V by 5 bases and J by 0 bases, and 11 bases separated the two germline ends. Germline values: CDR1 MNHEY, CDR2 SMNVEV (reference sequence). As DNA, the CDR3 is TGTGCCAGCAGTACGGACAGTCTAGCCAAAAACATTCAGTACTTC. Residues: CASSTDSLAKNIQYF.

Regarding this clonotype: A read error may produce the germline difference seen at one junction end. CDR3 sequence reads: CASNLLAGVNNEQSF. The DNA of the CDR3 is TGTGCCAGCAACCTTCTAGCAGGGGTTAACAACGAGCAGTCCTTC. The rearrangement joins TRBV11-3 to TRBJ2-1; D may be TRBD1 (6 bases). Looked up from germline, CDR1 is SGHNT and CDR2 is YENEEA. The CDR3 consists of 15 residues.

This clonotype was found once. The CDR3 does not end in the conserved phenylalanine or tryptophan, so this is likely a read error. The chain is built from TRBV5-4 and TRBJ2-3, with 10 bases that match TRBD1. There are 16 residues in the CDR3. Per the germline V gene, CDR1 is SGHNT and CDR2 is YYREEE (reference sequence). The CDR3 reads CTSSFPGQGIVDTQYL. The CDR3 bases are TGTACCAGCAGCTTTCCGGGACAGGGGATTGTAGATACGCAGTATTTG.

This clonotype was observed many times. This chain connects TRBV29-1 to TRBJ2-1; D might be TRBD2 (6 bases). From germline, CDR1 is SQVTM and CDR2 ANQGSEA. V lost 2 bases and J lost 12, with 23 bases in between. The CDR3 is 15 residues long. In nucleotides, the CDR3 is TGCAGCGTTGAAAGGGGAGGCGGGGTAATCGTCGGGCAGTTCTTC. It codes for CSVERGGGVIVGQFF.

This chain connects TRBV10-3 to TRBJ2-7, with TRBD2 matching 7 bases. The CDR3 has 12 amino acids. Germline V CDR1 and CDR2: ENHRY, SYGVKD. V shed 10 bases, J shed 6 bases, and the junction held 9 bases outside the gene matches. CDR3 residues: CATGRVNCEQYF. The CDR3 DNA is TGTGCCACAGGGAGGGTAAACTGCGAGCAGTACTTC.

This clonotype occurred many times. V usage is TRBV30 and J usage is TRBJ2-4; 9 nucleotides match TRBD1. This CDR3 spans 15 amino acids. The V gene's germline CDR1 is GTSNPN and CDR2 SVGIG (reference sequence). The junction had 1 base not matched to a gene; V was cut back by 0 bases and J by 1 base. The CDR3 loop is CAWSVGQGAKNIQYF. CDR3 coding DNA: TGTGCCTGGAGTGTAGGACAGGGGGCCAAAAACATTCAGTACTTC.

A word on this clonotype: A read error may explain this, as a much larger clone is one base away. This chain uses TRBV29-1 with TRBJ1-6, with 7 bases matching TRBD1. This CDR3 has 13 amino acids. The germline V gene has CDR1 SQVTM and CDR2 ANQGSEA. Trimming removed 5 bases from V and 6 bases from J; junction bases left unmatched: 4. The CDR3 nucleotides are TGCAGCGTTCGGGACAGTGCTAATTCACCCCTCCACTTT. This sequence encodes CSVRDSANSPLHF.

Comment on this clonotype: At one boundary the junction diverges from the germline segment, which might be a read error. The chain combines TRBV5-1 with TRBJ2-2; 9 bases match TRBD1. CDR1 is SGHRS and CDR2 is YFSETQ in the germline V gene. This CDR3 spans 15 amino acids. The CDR3 DNA follows: TGCGCCGGCAGCTTACCGGGACAGGGCAGGGGGGAGTTGTTTTTT. Amino acids: CAGSLPGQGRGELFF.

Remarks on this clonotype: A junction boundary mismatches the germline segment, possibly from a read error. The V gene is TRBV12-3 or TRBV12-4, the J gene TRBJ2-1; 9 nucleotides line up with TRBD2. The CDR3 has 14 amino acids. The CDR3 reads CTSSLAASGVEQFF. CDR3 in DNA: TGTACCAGCAGTTTAGCAGCTAGCGGGGTCGAGCAGTTCTTC.

With respect to this clonotype: Possible read error: a much larger clone is one base away. This rearrangement joins TRBV30 to TRBJ2-3; the D gene is possibly TRBD2 (6 bases). Trimming stripped 3 bases from V and 3 bases from J, with 13 bases between. Germline-derived CDR1 and CDR2 are GTSNPN and SVGIG (reference sequence). The CDR3 sequence is 14 residues long. CDR3 amino acids: CAWRIQEGTDTQYF. The CDR3 bases are TGTGCCTGGAGAATCCAGGAGGGAACAGATACGCAGTATTTT.

Regarding this clonotype: The CDR3 end shows no conserved phenylalanine or tryptophan, and so a read error is likely. This chain joins TRBV6-5 and TRBJ1-2, with a possible D match to TRBD1 (5 bases). Trimming shortened V by 1 base and J by 3 bases, and 15 bases separated the two germline ends. Germline V gene lookup returns CDR1 MNHEY and CDR2 SVGAGI. The length of the CDR3 is 16 residues. The CDR3, as DNA: TGTGCCAGCAGTTACTATGGGGGGGTAAACTACTATGGCTACACCATC. It is translated as CASSYYGGVNYYGYTI.

The chain is built from TRBV20-1 and TRBJ2-3, with D possibly being TRBD1 (6 bases). TRBJ1-5 explains the end of the DNA better; the J call may be wrong. The CDR3 runs to 15 residues. The V gene's germline CDR1 is DFQATT and CDR2 SNEGSKA (reference sequence). CDR3 residues: CSASRGTHSTDTQHF. DNA of the CDR3: TGCAGTGCTTCCAGGGGAACTCATAGCACAGATACGCAGCATTTT.

Comments on this clonotype: The junction departs from germline at one end; a sequencing error may be responsible. The V gene is TRBV6-5, the J gene TRBJ1-5; TRBD1 matches 9 bases. This CDR3 region has 16 residues. From germline, CDR1 is MNHEY and CDR2 SVGAGI. The CDR3: CASSRGTGKENQSQRF. The CDR3 region has the DNA TGTGCCAGCAGCCGCGGGACAGGGAAAGAGAATCAGTCCCAGCGTTTT.

Details on this clonotype: One end of the junction varies from germline; a read error may be responsible. The chain recombines TRBV28 with TRBJ1-2; the D gene is possibly TRBD1 (5 bases). The CDR3 loop spans 14 amino acids. Germline lookup yields CDR1 MDHEN and CDR2 SYDVKM. The CDR3 DNA follows: TGCGCCAGCAGGGATTCCCAGGGAGACCATGGCTACACCTTC. Protein: CASRDSQGDHGYTF.

Of note for this clonotype: This may stem from a read error, because a much larger clone lies one nucleotide away. No conserved phenylalanine or tryptophan ends this CDR3, so it is likely a read error. This CDR3 is CASSGVEAFY. The DNA of the CDR3 is TGTGCCAGCAGTGGGGTCGAAGCTTTCTAT. J is TRBJ1-1 and V is TRBV12-3 or TRBV12-4; D gene uncertain. The CDR3 has 10 amino acids. The V gene lost 5 bases and the J gene lost 8 bases, with 6 bases spanning the gap.

Comment on this clonotype: The CDR3 end shows no conserved phenylalanine or tryptophan, and so a read error is likely. The genes are TRBV6-2 or TRBV6-3 and TRBJ2-1; no firm D call. CDR1 is MNHEY, CDR2 SVGEGT, per germline. Trimming shortened V by 7 bases and J by 5 bases, and 21 bases separated the two germline ends. CDR3 length: 16 amino acids. The CDR3 protein is CASTYGTGLLDNEQFV. CDR3 bases: TGTGCCAGCACCTACGGCACGGGTTTACTTGACAATGAGCAGTTCGTC.

At least ten counts were recorded for this clonotype. The V gene is TRBV10-3, the J gene TRBJ2-3, with 9 positions matching TRBD2. V was pared by 6 bases and J by 6 bases, with 10 bases of the junction left unmatched. This CDR3 is 15 amino acids long. Per the germline V gene, CDR1 is ENHRY and CDR2 is SYGVKD. In nucleotides, the CDR3 is TGTGCCATCAGCCGACTAGCGGCACAGAGCGATACGCAGTATTTT. Protein product: CAISRLAAQSDTQYF.

A few counts support this clonotype. An end of the junction differs from the germline gene, which may be a read error. V is TRBV4-1 and J is TRBJ1-5; D is possibly TRBD1 (5 bases). Germline-derived CDR1 and CDR2 are MGHRA and YSYEKL. This CDR3 is 13 amino acids long. In nucleotides, the CDR3 is TGCACCAGCAGCCAGACAGAGGGGCAGCCCCAGCATTTT. Its translation: CTSSQTEGQPQHF.

This clonotype came up many times. The chain links TRBV4-2 to TRBJ1-6; weak D call: TRBD1 (5 bases). V was shortened by 0 bases and J by 7 bases, with 13 bases between the two germline ends. CDR1 LGHNA and CDR2 YNFKEQ come from the germline V gene. The CDR3 loop spans 16 amino acids. This CDR3 is CASSQDGGTQNSPLHF. The CDR3 DNA sequence: TGTGCCAGCAGCCAAGATGGGGGTACACAGAATTCACCCCTCCACTTT.

The sample holds many counts of this clonotype. This rearrangement joins TRBV28 to TRBJ2-3; 7 positions match TRBD2. The junction had 6 bases not matched to a gene; V was cut back by 2 bases and J by 7 bases. The CDR3 contains 14 residues. CDR1 MDHEN and CDR2 SYDVKM come from the germline V gene. The CDR3 loop is CASSLPSSGNTQYF. DNA for the CDR3: TGTGCCAGCAGTTTACCTTCTAGCGGCAATACGCAGTATTTT.

The table lists this clonotype with many counts. The chain employs TRBV29-1 and TRBJ2-7; the D gene could be TRBD1 or TRBD2 (5 bases each). Deletions cut 6 bases from V and 6 bases from J, with 15 bases between. CDR3 size: 12 residues. The germline V gene encodes CDR1 SQVTM and CDR2 ANQGSEA. CDR3 region: CSVGWGTAEQYF. CDR3 bases: TGCAGCGTGGGCTGGGGGACGGCCGAGCAGTACTTC.

Details on this clonotype: The junction differs from germline at one of its ends, possibly a read error. The V call is TRBV6-6, the J call TRBJ2-7, with D possibly matching TRBD1 (5 bases). The germline V gene has CDR1 MNHNY and CDR2 SVGAGI (reference sequence). CDR3 length equals 14 residues. The CDR3 sequence is CVSTLDMGLYEQYF. In DNA, the CDR3 is TGTGTCAGCACCTTGGACATGGGGCTTTACGAGCAGTACTTC.

Points on this clonotype: A read error may account for a junction end that differs from germline. The rearrangement uses TRBV7-8 and TRBJ2-7; D is possibly TRBD1 or TRBD2 (5 bases each). In germline, CDR1 is SGHVS, CDR2 FQNEAQ. The CDR3 is 14 residues long. CDR3 residues: CANSSAGTAYEQYF. CDR3 nucleotide sequence: TGTGCCAACAGCTCGGCCGGGACGGCCTACGAGCAGTACTTC.